One TCR beta chain is described in this entry. Its specificity is not known. TCRdb ran MiXCR on the reads and lists one entry per CDR3 protein. The data hold under 600,000 distinct CDR3 sequences, with about 15% observed a single time. This sample was taken from a study of T cell repertoires in cytomegalovirus infection. As for the study in general: TCR beta signatures that were public indicated CMV infection and matching HLA type.

Overall study results and limits: Carriers of CMV plus the relevant HLA were identified by cumulative public TCR beta family frequency. HLA-C-restricted CMV clonotypes gave the most frequent clonotype in two of eight donors.

Looked up from germline, CDR1 is MNHEY and CDR2 is SMNVEV (reference sequence). The CDR3 totals 14 residues. Trimming stripped 2 bases from V and 3 bases from J, with 10 bases between. The sequenced sample consisted of CD8+ T cells from PBMCs. This sequence originates from a human donor in good health (CMV status not recorded). Some clones in this sample may be carry-over from other donors' samples. The chain links TRBV27 to TRBJ1-2, with D possibly matching TRBD1 (6 bases). The CDR3 region is CASSLGGAHYGYTF. The CDR3 DNA sequence: TGTGCCAGCAGTTTAGGGGGGGCGCACTATGGCTACACCTTC.